This is a list of T cell receptor beta chains from one sample in a study of patients and donors after allogeneic stem cell transplantation. TCRdb re-called the RT-PCR reads through MiXCR, storing one row per CDR3 protein. The data hold roughly 940,000 distinct CDR3 sequences, with roughly 17% observed a single time. The specimen was blood, either unsorted or a sorted T cell fraction (not recorded which). These receptors were taken from a human donor who was either an allogeneic HSCT recipient or a stem cell or donor lymphocyte infusion donor (not recorded which). It is not recorded whose cells these are; they may come from a transplant donor. Each CDR3 is given with its conserved first and last residue. A D gene is named only where the DNA matches it firmly. Size tells how often a clone was seen (once, few, many) or the class of an expanded clone, and some rows leave it out.

j_call: TRBJ2-5
d_call: TRBD2
clone_size: .
v_call: TRBV4-3
cdr3_aa: CASSLMGTSGGQETQYF
cdr3_nt: TGCGCCAGCAGCCTTATGGGGACTAGCGGGGGCCAAGAGACCCAGTACTTC

j_call: TRBJ2-3
d_call: .
clone_size: .
v_call: TRBV7-9
cdr3_aa: CASSPRRQGHSDTQYF
cdr3_nt: TGTGCCAGCAGCCCTCGGCGGCAGGGGCACTCAGATACGCAGTATTTT

j_call: TRBJ2-2
d_call: .
clone_size: once
v_call: TRBV5-4
cdr3_aa: CASSSTRTANTGELFF
cdr3_nt: TGTGCCAGCAGCTCAACCCGGACGGCGAACACCGGGGAGCTGTTTTTT

j_call: TRBJ2-5
d_call: TRBD2
clone_size: .
v_call: TRBV4-3
cdr3_aa: CASSQLLAGGQETQYF
cdr3_nt: TGCGCCAGCAGCCAACTTCTAGCGGGGGGGCAGGAGACCCAGTACTTC

j_call: TRBJ2-1
d_call: TRBD2
clone_size: few
v_call: TRBV7-6
cdr3_aa: CASSVAGPYFNEQFF
cdr3_nt: TGTGCCAGCAGCGTAGCGGGACCTTATTTCAATGAGCAGTTCTTC

j_call: TRBJ2-7
d_call: TRBD2
clone_size: .
v_call: TRBV5-1
cdr3_aa: CASSLGSAGVYEQYF
cdr3_nt: TGCGCCAGCAGCTTGGGCTCAGCGGGAGTCTACGAGCAGTACTTC

j_call: TRBJ2-5
d_call: TRBD1
clone_size: few
v_call: TRBV10-3
cdr3_aa: CAISDRNRQGTETQYF
cdr3_nt: TGTGCCATCAGTGACCGGAATAGACAGGGAACGGAGACCCAGTACTTC

j_call: TRBJ2-1
d_call: TRBD1
clone_size: .
v_call: TRBV9
cdr3_aa: CASSDAGTGNGGEQFF
cdr3_nt: TGTGCCAGCAGCGACGCCGGGACAGGGAATGGAGGTGAGCAGTTCTTC

j_call: TRBJ2-7
d_call: TRBD2
clone_size: few
v_call: TRBV4-2
cdr3_aa: CASSQEGSSGTYEQYF
cdr3_nt: TGTGCCAGCAGCCAAGAAGGTTCTAGCGGTACCTACGAGCAGTACTTC

j_call: TRBJ1-2
d_call: .
clone_size: few
v_call: TRBV29-1
cdr3_aa: CSVESQVLKYGYTF
cdr3_nt: TGCAGCGTTGAAAGCCAGGTTCTAAAATATGGCTACACCTTC

j_call: TRBJ1-4
d_call: TRBD1
clone_size: few
v_call: TRBV20-1
cdr3_aa: CSAQGQGEEKLFF
cdr3_nt: TGCAGTGCCCAGGGACAGGGCGAAGAAAAACTGTTTTTT

j_call: TRBJ1-2
d_call: .
clone_size: .
v_call: TRBV6-1
cdr3_aa: CASTKRAPGASNNYGYTF
cdr3_nt: TGTGCCAGCACCAAACGGGCCCCAGGGGCTTCGAATAACTATGGCTACACCTTC

j_call: TRBJ2-7
d_call: TRBD2
clone_size: .
v_call: TRBV10-3
cdr3_aa: CAISESASGVTAEQYF
cdr3_nt: TGTGCCATCAGTGAGTCGGCTAGCGGAGTTACAGCCGAGCAGTACTTC

j_call: TRBJ1-5
d_call: .
clone_size: many
v_call: TRBV20-1
cdr3_aa: CSASGSNQPQHF
cdr3_nt: TGCAGTGCTAGCGGGAGCAATCAGCCCCAGCATTTT

j_call: TRBJ2-7
d_call: .
clone_size: few
v_call: TRBV21-1
cdr3_aa: CASSVRDRIYEQYF
cdr3_nt: TGTGCCAGCAGCGTTCGGGACAGGATCTACGAGCAGTACTTC

j_call: TRBJ2-7
d_call: .
clone_size: few
v_call: TRBV5-1
cdr3_aa: CASSLDGGGEQYF
cdr3_nt: TGCGCCAGCAGCTTGGATGGCGGAGGCGAGCAGTACTTC

j_call: TRBJ1-3
d_call: TRBD1
clone_size: .
v_call: TRBV11-3
cdr3_aa: CASASTGASGNTIYF
cdr3_nt: TGTGCCAGCGCTTCGACAGGGGCCTCTGGAAACACCATATATTTT

j_call: TRBJ1-4
d_call: .
clone_size: .
v_call: TRBV29-1
cdr3_aa: CSVADTATNEKLFF
cdr3_nt: TGCAGCGTGGCGGACACTGCAACTAATGAAAAACTGTTTTTT

j_call: TRBJ1-6
d_call: .
clone_size: few
v_call: TRBV7-2
cdr3_aa: CASSSDSFNSPLHF
cdr3_nt: TGTGCCAGCAGCTCGGACAGCTTTAATTCACCCCTCCACTTT

j_call: TRBJ2-7
d_call: .
clone_size: .
v_call: TRBV2
cdr3_aa: CASSLGAAGVIFYEQYF
cdr3_nt: TGTGCCAGCAGCCTTGGGGCGGCAGGCGTGATATTCTACGAGCAGTACTTC

j_call: TRBJ2-7
d_call: .
clone_size: few
v_call: TRBV6-1
cdr3_aa: CASSLEGPGRPYEQYF
cdr3_nt: TGTGCCAGCAGTCTTGAGGGTCCGGGGAGGCCCTACGAGCAGTACTTC

j_call: TRBJ2-7
d_call: .
clone_size: .
v_call: TRBV12-3/TRBV12-4
cdr3_aa: CASCPPQGYPYEQYF
cdr3_nt: TGTGCCAGCTGTCCCCCCCAGGGCTACCCCTACGAGCAGTACTTC

j_call: TRBJ2-7
d_call: .
clone_size: few
v_call: TRBV24-1
cdr3_aa: CATSDPGQLGGYEQYF
cdr3_nt: TGTGCCACCAGTGACCCGGGACAGCTCGGAGGGTACGAGCAGTACTTC

j_call: TRBJ1-2
d_call: TRBD1
clone_size: .
v_call: TRBV25-1
cdr3_aa: CASSPTGQGTGGYTF
cdr3_nt: TGTGCCAGCAGTCCGACAGGACAGGGGACAGGAGGCTACACCTTC

j_call: TRBJ2-2
d_call: .
clone_size: few
v_call: TRBV5-6
cdr3_aa: CASSLVKRVELFF
cdr3_nt: TGTGCCAGCAGCTTGGTGAAACGCGTGGAGCTGTTTTTT

j_call: TRBJ1-2
d_call: .
clone_size: .
v_call: TRBV12-3/TRBV12-4
cdr3_aa: CASSLHGIYGYTF
cdr3_nt: TGTGCCAGCAGTTTACACGGAATCTATGGCTACACCTTC

j_call: TRBJ2-7
d_call: .
clone_size: few
v_call: TRBV7-3
cdr3_aa: CASSPQGGLYEQYF
cdr3_nt: TGTGCCAGCAGCCCCCAGGGGGGGCTCTACGAGCAGTACTTC

j_call: TRBJ1-5
d_call: .
clone_size: many
v_call: TRBV4-2
cdr3_aa: CASSQRGGSNQPQHF
cdr3_nt: TGTGCCAGCAGCCAAAGGGGCGGTAGCAATCAGCCCCAGCATTTT

j_call: TRBJ2-2
d_call: .
clone_size: .
v_call: TRBV12-3/TRBV12-4
cdr3_aa: CASSLKGMVAGELFF
cdr3_nt: TGTGCCAGCAGTTTAAAGGGGATGGTAGCCGGGGAGCTGTTTTTT

j_call: TRBJ2-7
d_call: TRBD1
clone_size: few
v_call: TRBV6-2/TRBV6-3
cdr3_aa: CASSPHPGTDDYEQYF
cdr3_nt: TGTGCCAGCAGCCCTCACCCGGGGACAGATGACTACGAGCAGTACTTC

j_call: TRBJ2-1
d_call: TRBD1
clone_size: few
v_call: TRBV6-2/TRBV6-3
cdr3_aa: CASSEGAGQFF
cdr3_nt: TGTGCCAGCAGTGAGGGGGCAGGGCAGTTCTTC

j_call: TRBJ2-3
d_call: .
clone_size: .
v_call: TRBV2
cdr3_aa: CASSEDGLFTDTQYF
cdr3_nt: TGTGCCAGCAGTGAAGATGGACTTTTCACAGATACGCAGTATTTT

j_call: TRBJ2-2
d_call: TRBD2
clone_size: .
v_call: TRBV29-1
cdr3_aa: CSVDGGGTGELFF
cdr3_nt: TGCAGCGTTGACGGGGGGGGGACCGGGGAGCTGTTTTTT

j_call: TRBJ2-7
d_call: .
clone_size: .
v_call: TRBV12-3/TRBV12-4
cdr3_aa: CASSLYGGRYEQYF
cdr3_nt: TGTGCCAGCAGTTTATATGGCGGACGTTACGAGCAGTACTTC

j_call: TRBJ1-6
d_call: .
clone_size: .
v_call: TRBV2
cdr3_aa: CASTQAQYNSPLHF
cdr3_nt: TGTGCCAGCACGCAGGCCCAATATAATTCACCCCTCCACTTT

j_call: TRBJ2-1
d_call: .
clone_size: few
v_call: TRBV12-3/TRBV12-4
cdr3_aa: CASKRQVWSYNEQFF
cdr3_nt: TGTGCCAGCAAACGGCAAGTTTGGTCCTACAATGAGCAGTTCTTC

j_call: TRBJ2-3
d_call: .
clone_size: few
v_call: TRBV27
cdr3_aa: CASSLYGGPTDTQYF
cdr3_nt: TGTGCCAGCAGTTTATACGGGGGCCCCACAGATACGCAGTATTTT

j_call: TRBJ2-5
d_call: .
clone_size: .
v_call: TRBV2
cdr3_aa: CAGTATGGQETQYF
cdr3_nt: TGTGCGGGGACGGCAACAGGAGGGCAAGAGACCCAGTACTTC

j_call: TRBJ1-5
d_call: TRBD1
clone_size: many
v_call: TRBV10-3
cdr3_aa: CAISEKDRAGEGVHF
cdr3_nt: TGTGCCATCAGTGAGAAAGACAGGGCAGGAGAAGGGGTGCATTTT

j_call: TRBJ2-5
d_call: .
clone_size: .
v_call: TRBV30
cdr3_aa: CSFGGIETQYF
cdr3_nt: TGCAGTTTTGGAGGGATCGAGACCCAGTACTTC

j_call: TRBJ2-3
d_call: .
clone_size: few
v_call: TRBV27
cdr3_aa: CASSFYGQVSSTDTQYF
cdr3_nt: TGTGCCAGCAGTTTTTACGGACAAGTCTCTAGCACAGATACGCAGTATTTT

j_call: TRBJ1-2
d_call: .
clone_size: many
v_call: TRBV6-5
cdr3_aa: CASSYGWTDYGYTF
cdr3_nt: TGTGCCAGCAGTTACGGCTGGACAGATTATGGCTACACCTTC

j_call: TRBJ1-1
d_call: .
clone_size: .
v_call: TRBV20-1
cdr3_aa: CSARGLSGGAEAFF
cdr3_nt: TGCAGTGCTAGGGGCCTTTCCGGGGGGGCTGAAGCTTTCTTT

j_call: TRBJ2-3
d_call: TRBD1
clone_size: many
v_call: TRBV29-1
cdr3_aa: CSARSDRITDTQYF
cdr3_nt: TGCAGCGCACGCTCGGACAGGATCACAGATACGCAGTATTTT